This TCR beta chain was recorded in a study of early T cells in non-severe SARS-CoV-2 infection. Using its own MiXCR run on the 5' RACE reads, TCRdb lists one record per CDR3 protein. The repertoire includes about 70,000 distinct CDR3 sequences, 10% to 15% of them detected once, and 15% to 17% sits in the top ten. This clonotype was counted ten times or more. Its antigen is unidentified. Overall study results and limits: The matching step, a VDJdb search, favored anti-spike CD8 responses and missed private and CD4 specificities.

The sample in question was whole blood, obtained at baseline. This clonotype was obtained from an adult who was a healthcare worker with PCR-confirmed SARS-CoV-2 infection or an uninfected control (not recorded which). The donor label of this sample is uncertain.

The CDR3 nucleotides read TGTGCCAGCTCAATCCCTCCTTCGGGGAAAACTGAAGCTTTCTTT. This gives the protein CASSIPPSGKTEAFF. The rearrangement uses TRBV18 and TRBJ1-1, with no clear D. The CDR3 runs to 15 residues. V was cut by 5 bases and J by 5 bases, with 18 bases left in between. CDR1 is KGHSH, CDR2 LQKENI, per germline.